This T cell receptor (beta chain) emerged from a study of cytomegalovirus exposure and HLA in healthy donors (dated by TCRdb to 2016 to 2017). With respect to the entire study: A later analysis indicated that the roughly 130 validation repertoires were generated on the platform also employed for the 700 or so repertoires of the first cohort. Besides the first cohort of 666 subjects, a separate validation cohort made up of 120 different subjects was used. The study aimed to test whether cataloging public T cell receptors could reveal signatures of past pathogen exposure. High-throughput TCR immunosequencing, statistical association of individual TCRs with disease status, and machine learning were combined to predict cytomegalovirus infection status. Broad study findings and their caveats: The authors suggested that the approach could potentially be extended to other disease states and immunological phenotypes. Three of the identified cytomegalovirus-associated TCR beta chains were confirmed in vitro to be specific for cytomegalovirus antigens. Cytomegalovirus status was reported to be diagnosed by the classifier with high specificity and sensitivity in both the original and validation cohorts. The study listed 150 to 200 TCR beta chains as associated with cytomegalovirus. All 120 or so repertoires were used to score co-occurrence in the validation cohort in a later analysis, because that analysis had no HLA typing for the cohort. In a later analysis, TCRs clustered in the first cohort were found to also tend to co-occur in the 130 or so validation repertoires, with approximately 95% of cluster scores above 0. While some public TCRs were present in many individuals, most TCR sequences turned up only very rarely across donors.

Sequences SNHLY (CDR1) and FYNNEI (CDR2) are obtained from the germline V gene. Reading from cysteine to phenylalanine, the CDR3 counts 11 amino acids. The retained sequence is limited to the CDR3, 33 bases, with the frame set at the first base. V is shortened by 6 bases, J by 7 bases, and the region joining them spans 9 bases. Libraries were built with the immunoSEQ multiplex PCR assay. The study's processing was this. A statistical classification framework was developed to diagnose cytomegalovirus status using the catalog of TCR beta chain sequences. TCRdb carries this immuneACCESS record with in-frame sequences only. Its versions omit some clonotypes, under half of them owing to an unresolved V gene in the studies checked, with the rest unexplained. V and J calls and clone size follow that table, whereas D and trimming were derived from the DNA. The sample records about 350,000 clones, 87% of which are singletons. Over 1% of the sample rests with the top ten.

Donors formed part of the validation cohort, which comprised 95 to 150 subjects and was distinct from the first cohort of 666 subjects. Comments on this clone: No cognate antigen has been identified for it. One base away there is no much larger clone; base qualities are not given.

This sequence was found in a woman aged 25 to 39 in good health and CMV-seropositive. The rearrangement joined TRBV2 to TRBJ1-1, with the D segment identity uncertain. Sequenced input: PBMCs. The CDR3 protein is CASSLQHEAFF. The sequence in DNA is TGTGCCAGCAGCTTACAGCATGAAGCTTTCTTT.